A single sample is the source of the 12 T cell receptor beta chains below, sequenced in a study of blood T cells in healthy people across ages. The authors ran a second PCR of about 7 to 11 cycles using a sample-barcoded 5' primer and a J-beta primer mix. TCRdb reanalysed the 5' RACE reads using MiXCR and keeps one entry per CDR3 protein. The table records roughly 550,000 distinct CDR3 sequences, approximately 25% of them present only once. The sample was also linked to a second study, of T cells of mothers and their children.

Sequences were obtained from blood. These TCRs come from a boy aged 5 to 17 in good health.

This clonotype turned up a few times. The chain recombines TRBV4-3 with TRBJ2-1, with unresolved D. Trimming pared 4 bases from V and 1 base from J, leaving 11 bases between. The V gene's germline CDR1 is LGHNA and CDR2 YSLEER. This CDR3 is built from 15 residues. The CDR3 bases are TGCGCCAGCAGCCCCATGGCGGTTTCCTACAATGAGCAGTTCTTC. It is translated as CASSPMAVSYNEQFF.

This sequence joins TRBV4-2 and TRBJ1-1; D is unresolved. V lost 5 bases to trimming and J lost 7 bases, with 11 bases between them. The CDR3 is 12 amino acids. Per germline, CDR1 LGHNA and CDR2 YNFKEQ. CDR3 loop: CASSVSNYEAFF. CDR3 coding DNA: TGTGCCAGCAGCGTGAGCAACTATGAAGCTTTCTTT.

This clonotype showed up just once. The chain joins TRBV7-2 to TRBJ2-3; the D gene could be TRBD1 or TRBD2 (5 bases each). The ends were cut back, 5 bases at V and 1 base at J, with 13 bases in the middle. Looked up from germline, CDR1 is SGHTA and CDR2 is FQGNSA. The CDR3 loop spans 15 amino acids. As DNA, the CDR3 is TGTGCCAGCAGCACTGGACTGGGGGGCACAGATACGCAGTATTTT. Translated, it gives CASSTGLGGTDTQYF.

This clonotype has more than one count but fewer than ten. The gene calls are TRBV21-1 and TRBJ2-1; whether TRBD1, the table's D call, matches the DNA was not checked. The last part of the DNA fits TRBJ2-5 better; the J call may be wrong. TRBV21-1 corresponds to a pseudogene. The CDR3 runs to 16 residues. CDR3 loop: CASSKERTGLAETQYF. In nucleotides, the CDR3 is TGTGCCAGCAGCAAAGAAAGGACAGGGCTGGCAGAGACCCAGTACTTC.

This rearrangement joins TRBV4-3 to TRBJ2-5; TRBD1 matches at 9 bases. The J call is uncertain, as TRBJ2-7 better fits the DNA end. Germline CDR1 and CDR2: LGHNA and YSLEER. The CDR3 runs to 14 residues. CDR3 amino acids: CASSQGQGEYEQYF. The CDR3 DNA is TGCGCCAGCAGCCAAGGACAGGGGGAGTACGAGCAGTACTTC.

Ten or more counts support this clonotype. This chain joins TRBV4-3 and TRBJ2-3, with a tentative D call TRBD2 (5 bases). Germline V gene lookup returns CDR1 LGHNA and CDR2 YSLEER. The germline V and J ends were trimmed by 3 bases and 1 base, with 8 bases remaining between them. This CDR3 comprises 14 residues. CDR3 sequence: CASSQTRGTDTQYF. The DNA for the CDR3 is TGCGCCAGCAGCCAGACGAGGGGCACAGATACGCAGTATTTT.

The chain employs TRBV7-2 and TRBJ1-1, with D perhaps matching TRBD1 (5 bases). The ends were cut back, 2 bases at V and 1 base at J, with 14 bases in the middle. Germline V CDR1 and CDR2: SGHTA, FQGNSA. The CDR3 covers 16 residues. CDR3 bases: TGTGCCAGCAGCTTATATCCCTCAGGGCAGAACACTGAAGCTTTCTTT. It specifies CASSLYPSGQNTEAFF.

This chain connects TRBV12-3 or TRBV12-4 to TRBJ2-7, with 8 positions matching TRBD2. Trimming at V came to 6 bases and at J to 2 bases, leaving 6 bases not matched to a gene. This CDR3 contains 14 residues. The CDR3 nucleotides are TGTGCCAGCAGAAGCGGGGGTGCGGCCTACGAGCAGTACTTC. Protein: CASRSGGAAYEQYF.

The rearrangement joins TRBV10-3 to TRBJ2-7; D may correspond to TRBD1 or TRBD2 (5 bases each). This CDR3 region has 15 residues. Trimming took 3 bases from V and 6 from J, leaving 18 bases between them. The germline V gene encodes CDR1 ENHRY and CDR2 SYGVKD. CDR3 loop: CAISDRESPRAEQYF. As DNA, the CDR3 is TGTGCCATCAGTGACAGGGAGTCCCCAAGGGCCGAGCAGTACTTC.

The V gene is TRBV5-4, the J gene TRBJ2-3; the match to TRBD1 covers 11 bases. The trim removed 4 bases at V and 2 bases at J, leaving 3 bases unmatched. The CDR3 has 15 amino acids. CDR1 is SGHNT and CDR2 is YYREEE in the germline V gene (reference sequence). CDR3 in amino acids: CASSVGQGATDTQYF. The CDR3 DNA is TGTGCCAGCAGCGTCGGACAGGGGGCCACAGATACGCAGTATTTT.

V is TRBV7-2 and J is TRBJ1-1, with D unresolved. Trimming shortened V by 4 bases and J by 2 bases, and 5 bases separated the two germline ends. CDR1 and CDR2 (germline): SGHTA, FQGNSA. This CDR3 has 12 amino acids. The CDR3 DNA sequence: TGTGCCAGCAGCTGGAGTAACACTGAAGCTTTCTTT. Protein product: CASSWSNTEAFF.

The chain is built from TRBV4-3 and TRBJ2-3; perhaps D is TRBD1 or TRBD2 (5 bases each). This CDR3 is built from 16 residues. Germline CDR1 and CDR2: LGHNA and YSLEER. V was clipped by 3 bases and J by 1 base, with 14 bases between them. CDR3 loop: CASSHGAGLCTDTQYF. The CDR3 DNA sequence: TGCGCCAGCAGCCACGGGGCTGGATTGTGCACAGATACGCAGTATTTT.